The 30 T cell receptor beta chains below were found in one sample sequenced in a study of T cell responses to AZD1222 COVID-19 vaccine. Only in-frame clones appear in the TCRdb table, and some are missing; sequencing was by immunoSEQ multiplex PCR. The sample yields about 170,000 clones, around 89% seen once. The sequences come from peripheral blood, collected 28 days after the second dose of the MenACWY control vaccine. The receptor source for this set is an adult who received the MenACWY meningococcal vaccine as a control.

The chain is built from TRBV5-6 and TRBJ2-2; possibly TRBD1 for D (6 bases). The V end lost 4 bases, the J end lost 5 bases, and 12 bases lay between the germline ends. The CDR3 has 14 amino acids. Looked up from germline, CDR1 is SGHDT and CDR2 is YYEEEE. The CDR3 nucleotides are TGTGCCAGCAGCCCCGGGACACCAACCGGGGAGCTGTTTTTT. Translating gives CASSPGTPTGELFF.

This clone was observed once. CDR3 bases: TGTGCCAGCAGTAGGGGGGCCGGCTGGGCCAACGTCCTGACTTTC. Translation: CASSRGAGWANVLTF. The genes are TRBV5-8 and TRBJ2-6; the D gene could be TRBD1 or TRBD2 (6 bases each). CDR3 size: 15 residues. Germline CDR1 reads SGHTS; CDR2 reads YDEGEE. V was pared by 5 bases and J by 5 bases, with 14 bases between. Variable domain in full (rest from reference TRBV5-8 and TRBJ2-6): EAGVTQSPTHLIKTRGQQATLRCSPISGHTSVYWYQQALGLGLQFLLWYDEGEERNRGNFPPRFSGRQFPNYSSELNVNALELEDSALYLCASSRGAGWANVLTFGAGSRLTVL.

The V and J genes are TRBV9 and TRBJ2-1; D remains ambiguous. The CDR3 extends over 15 amino acids. Germline loops: CDR1 SGDLS, CDR2 YYNGEE. V lost 0 bases and J 1 base, leaving 8 bases between the germline ends. The CDR3 DNA follows: TGTGCCAGCAGCGTAGTGGCAGGTTCCTACAATGAGCAGTTCTTC. As protein: CASSVVAGSYNEQFF.

The chain recombines TRBV19 with TRBJ1-2, with TRBD1 matching over 9 bases. The V and J ends lost 4 bases and 7 bases, in that order; junction bases with no gene match: 4. The CDR3 contains 13 residues. CDR1 is LNHDA and CDR2 is SQIVND in the germline V gene (reference sequence). DNA for the CDR3: TGTGCCAGTAGTACCCGGGACAGGGTTGGCTACACCTTC. Its translation: CASSTRDRVGYTF. The full variable domain, rest sourced from reference TRBV19 and TRBJ1-2, is DGGITQSPKYLFRKEGQNVTLSCEQNLNHDAMYWYRQDPGQGLRLIYYSQIVNDFQKGDIAEGYSVSREKKESFPLTVTSAQKNPTAFYLCASSTRDRVGYTFGSGTRLTVV.

The V call is TRBV6-5, the J call TRBJ1-6, with a weak D call TRBD1 (6 bases). The CDR3 is 16 amino acids. In germline, CDR1 is MNHEY, CDR2 SVGAGI. The V end was cut by 1 base, the J end by 7 bases, with 14 bases between. The CDR3 DNA follows: TGTGCCAGCAGTTACTTGGTCCGGGGGGGCAATTCACCCCTCCACTTT. It codes for CASSYLVRGGNSPLHF.

J is TRBJ1-4 and V is TRBV2; TRBD1 agrees at 8 bases. CDR1 and CDR2 (germline): SNHLY, FYNNEI. The CDR3 runs 15 residues. V lost 5 bases to trimming and J lost 3 bases; unmatched junction nucleotides: 5. The CDR3 nucleotides are TGTGCCAGCAGTCCGACGGACAGGGCTAATGAAAAACTGTTTTTT. Its protein product is CASSPTDRANEKLFF. Together with reference TRBV2 and TRBJ1-4, the CDR3 gives the full variable domain: EPEVTQTPSHQVTQMGQEVILRCVPISNHLYFYWYRQILGQKVEFLVSFYNNEISEKSEIFDDQFSVERPDGSNFTLKIRSTKLEDSAMYFCASSPTDRANEKLFFGSGTQLSVL.

The chain couples TRBV28 to TRBJ1-3; D unclear. Germline assignment: CDR1 MDHEN and CDR2 SYDVKM. The length of the CDR3 is 11 residues. CDR3 sequence (DNA): TGTGCTTTACAGTCCGGAAACACCATATATTTT. It encodes CALQSGNTIYF.

This chain links TRBV27 with TRBJ2-3; TRBD2 is a possible D gene (6 bases). This CDR3 is 15 amino acids long. Trimming took off 3 bases at V and 3 bases at J, with 13 bases between the two ends. Germline V gene sequence: CDR1 MNHEY, CDR2 SMNVEV (reference sequence). As DNA, the CDR3 is TGTGCCAGCAGTTTCCAGCGGGTAATGACAGATACGCAGTATTTT. Protein: CASSFQRVMTDTQYF.

The chain recombines TRBV7-2 with TRBJ2-2; D remains ambiguous. Trimming cost V 4 bases and J 5 bases, with 11 bases left between them. Germline V gives CDR1 SGHTA, CDR2 FQGNSA. This CDR3 has 14 residues. The CDR3 loop reads CASSSRSSTGELFF. As DNA, the CDR3 is TGTGCCAGCAGCTCCCGGAGCTCGACCGGGGAGCTGTTTTTT.

The chain is built from TRBV9 and TRBJ1-1; TRBD1 matches 8 bases. This CDR3 contains 16 residues. The J segment lost 4 bases and the V segment lost 4 bases, leaving 12 bases of the junction unmatched. Germline lookup yields CDR1 SGDLS and CDR2 YYNGEE. The chain's CDR3 is CASSPRTGSVPTEAFF. In DNA form, the CDR3 reads TGTGCCAGCAGCCCCAGGACAGGGAGTGTTCCCACTGAAGCTTTCTTT.

The chain joins TRBV28 to TRBJ2-2, with TRBD1 matching 9 bases. Per the germline V gene, CDR1 is MDHEN and CDR2 is SYDVKM. The J segment lost 5 bases and the V segment lost 6 bases, leaving 4 bases of the junction unmatched. The CDR3 has 14 amino acids. The CDR3 bases are TGTGCCAGCAGGCTGACAGGGGGGACCGGGGAGCTGTTTTTT. It encodes CASRLTGGTGELFF.

The rearrangement links TRBV5-1 to TRBJ2-3; the D gene is possibly TRBD2 (5 bases). The germline V gene has CDR1 SGHRS and CDR2 YFSETQ. V lost 4 bases, J lost 2 bases, and 14 bases lay in between. The CDR3 extends over 15 amino acids. Written as DNA, the CDR3 is TGCGCCAGCAGCCCCCGGACTGGCCTCACAGATACGCAGTATTTT. Translated, it gives CASSPRTGLTDTQYF.

This sequence joins TRBV10-1 and TRBJ1-6; TRBD1 might be the D (6 bases). The V end lost 4 bases, the J end lost 7 bases, and 11 bases lay between the germline ends. Germline V gene data show CDR1 as WNHNN and CDR2 as SYGVQD (reference sequence). This CDR3 has 14 amino acids. CDR3 region: CASSGGQTNSPLHF. CDR3 nucleotide sequence: TGCGCCAGCAGTGGAGGACAGACGAATTCACCCCTCCACTTT.

The chain has TRBV5-5 and TRBJ1-5, with 7 bases aligning to TRBD1. Germline V gene sequence: CDR1 SGHKS, CDR2 YYEKEE (reference sequence). V was clipped by 0 bases and J by 5 bases; unmatched bases: 11. CDR3 size: 17 residues. The CDR3 here is CASSLAPRTGKYQPQHF. The CDR3 region has the DNA TGTGCCAGCAGCTTGGCCCCAAGGACAGGAAAGTATCAGCCCCAGCATTTT.

This sequence joins TRBV28 and TRBJ1-5; the D is unclear. This CDR3 region has 14 residues. Trimming pared 7 bases from V and 6 bases from J, leaving 16 bases between. CDR1 is MDHEN, CDR2 SYDVKM, per germline. The DNA of the CDR3 is TGTGCCAGCACCCTTTCACGGGTCGGTCAGCCCCAGCATTTT. Translation: CASTLSRVGQPQHF.

This rearrangement joins TRBV2 to TRBJ2-7, with 10 positions matching TRBD1. The CDR3 has 16 amino acids. V shed 1 base, J shed 5 bases, and the junction held 8 bases outside the gene matches. Looked up from germline, CDR1 is SNHLY and CDR2 is FYNNEI. This CDR3 reads CASSEVSGQGLNEQYF. In nucleotides, the CDR3 is TGTGCCAGCAGTGAAGTATCGGGACAGGGGCTTAACGAGCAGTACTTC.

This clone has just a few counts. The chain is built from TRBV18 and TRBJ2-7, with 9 bases identical to TRBD2. In germline, CDR1 is KGHSH, CDR2 LQKENI. V dropped 2 bases and J dropped 6; count of bases not matched to a gene: 8. CDR3 length: 15 residues. The CDR3 here is CASSPGREGLGEQYF. The CDR3 DNA is TGTGCCAGCTCACCAGGGCGGGAGGGCCTAGGCGAGCAGTACTTC.

The rearrangement joins TRBV7-9 to TRBJ1-2; no clear D gene. This CDR3 spans 13 amino acids. V gave up 4 bases and J gave up 3 bases, with 9 bases separating them. CDR1 and CDR2 (germline): SEHNR, FQNEAQ (reference sequence). DNA for the CDR3: TGTGCCAGCAGCTCCGACACGGACTATGGCTACACCTTC. Its protein product is CASSSDTDYGYTF.

V gene TRBV27 combines with J gene TRBJ1-6; maybe TRBD1 (6 bases). The CDR3 is 14 residues long. Trimming stripped 8 bases from V and 7 bases from J, with 15 bases between. Germline CDR1 is MNHEY and CDR2 is SMNVEV (reference sequence). The CDR3 is CASANREPNSPLHF. CDR3 bases: TGTGCCAGCGCCAACAGGGAACCAAATTCACCCCTCCACTTT.

This clone occurred once. The chain combines TRBV29-1 with TRBJ1-1, with 7 bases identical to TRBD1. The J segment lost 3 bases and the V segment lost 4 bases, leaving 5 bases of the junction unmatched. The CDR3 runs to 13 residues. Per germline, CDR1 SQVTM and CDR2 ANQGSEA. The CDR3 sequence: CSVGVGTDTEAFF. CDR3 coding DNA: TGCAGCGTTGGGGTGGGGACAGACACTGAAGCTTTCTTT.

The chain's CDR3 is CASSLLGVMNTEAFF. The CDR3 DNA follows: TGTGCCAGCAGCTTACTGGGGGTTATGAACACTGAAGCTTTCTTT. V is TRBV7-8 and J is TRBJ1-1; D is possibly TRBD1 (5 bases). This CDR3 has 15 residues. Between the trimmed V and J ends, which lost 2 bases and 0 bases, there was a span of 10 bases. CDR1 and CDR2 (germline): SGHVS, FQNEAQ.

This sequence joins TRBV4-3 and TRBJ1-2, with a tentative D call TRBD1 (5 bases). V was cut by 4 bases and J by 0 bases, with 15 bases left in between. This CDR3 is built from 16 residues. The germline V gene encodes CDR1 LGHNA and CDR2 YSLEER. Written as DNA, the CDR3 is TGCGCCAGCAGCCCCAAGCCCAGGGATCCTAACTATGGCTACACCTTC. Amino acid sequence: CASSPKPRDPNYGYTF.

The chain couples TRBV29-1 to TRBJ1-4, with TRBD1 matching 11 bases. The V and J ends lost 7 bases and 0 bases, in that order; junction bases with no gene match: 7. Germline CDR1 is SQVTM and CDR2 is ANQGSEA. The CDR3 sequence is 16 residues long. In nucleotides, the CDR3 is TGCAGCGCTGGGACAGGGGGACCTGCAACTAATGAAAAACTGTTTTTT. It codes for CSAGTGGPATNEKLFF.

V is TRBV27 and J is TRBJ1-4; tentative D call: TRBD1 (5 bases). Germline V CDR1 and CDR2: MNHEY, SMNVEV (reference sequence). The CDR3 runs 14 residues. V was cut by 6 bases and J by 10 bases, with 18 bases left in between. The CDR3 protein is CASSPQGKVVKLFF. The CDR3 DNA reads TGTGCCAGCAGCCCCCAGGGAAAAGTCGTAAAACTGTTTTTT.

The chain employs TRBV12-2 and TRBJ2-7; the table's TRBD1 call for D was not verified on the DNA. TRBV12-2 is flagged as a pseudogene. CDR3 length: 17 amino acids. For the CDR3, the DNA is TGTGCAAGTCGCGCCCAGGCGCGCCTAAGTATTCTCTACGAGCAGTACTTC. Its protein product is CASRAQARLSILYEQYF.

V gene TRBV19 combines with J gene TRBJ2-7; 12 nucleotides match TRBD1. Germline-derived CDR1 and CDR2 are LNHDA and SQIVND (reference sequence). This CDR3 comprises 15 residues. V trimming: 5 bases; J trimming: 3 bases; junction bases outside the gene matches: 5. The CDR3 sequence is CASSSGTGGFYEQYF. CDR3 DNA: TGTGCCAGTAGTTCCGGGACAGGGGGCTTCTACGAGCAGTACTTC.

This clone was counted a single time. V gene TRBV7-9 combines with J gene TRBJ2-1; D gene uncertain. Deletions cut 2 bases from V and 8 bases from J, with 16 bases between. CDR1 and CDR2 from the germline V gene are SEHNR and FQNEAQ (reference sequence). This CDR3 has 15 amino acids. DNA of the CDR3: TGTGCCAGCAGCTTACGTGTCGGCCGTGGAGATGAGCAGTTCTTC. It specifies CASSLRVGRGDEQFF. Complete variable domain (other parts from reference TRBV7-9 and TRBJ2-1): DTGVSQNPRHKITKRGQNVTFRCDPISEHNRLYWYRQTLGQGPEFLTYFQNEAQLEKSRLLSDRFSAERPKGSFSTLEIQRTEQGDSAMYLCASSLRVGRGDEQFFGPGTRLTVL.

For this clone: An end of the junction does not agree with germline; a read error may underlie this. The V call is TRBV3-1 (or the pseudogene TRBV3-2), the J call TRBJ1-1; D possibly corresponds to TRBD1 (6 bases). The germline V gene encodes CDR1 LGHDT and CDR2 YNNKEL (reference sequence). The CDR3 covers 12 residues. CDR3 nucleotide sequence: TGTGCCAGCAGCCATTCGGGGGCCACGAGTATCTTT. The encoded protein is CASSHSGATSIF.

The rearrangement links TRBV7-2 to TRBJ1-1; D possibly corresponds to TRBD1 (6 bases). This CDR3 is 15 amino acids long. CDR1 and CDR2 from the germline V gene are SGHTA and FQGNSA. Deletions cut 4 bases from V and 0 bases from J, with 12 bases between. The CDR3 reads CASSSPTGVNTEAFF. The CDR3 DNA reads as TGTGCCAGCAGCTCCCCGACAGGAGTGAACACTGAAGCTTTCTTT.

The V call is TRBV10-3, the J call TRBJ1-3, with 10 bases aligning to TRBD1. This CDR3 comprises 17 residues. CDR1 and CDR2 from the germline V gene are ENHRY and SYGVKD. Germline trimming cut 10 bases from V and 1 base from J; bases unmatched to any gene: 13. The CDR3 is CATRTGGEHRSGNTIYF. In DNA, the CDR3 is TGTGCCACCAGGACAGGGGGAGAACATCGATCTGGAAACACCATATATTTT.